A single sample is the source of the 30 T cell receptor beta chains below, sequenced in a study of blood T cell repertoires in COVID-19. Assay used: immunoSEQ multiplex PCR; TCRdb lists only in-frame clones, some missing. The sample contains around 69,000 clones, approximately 85% of which appear only once. The specimen sequenced was peripheral blood. These TCRs come from a man aged 45-60 years with acute or convalescent COVID-19.

CDR3 sequence: CASAPTGQGSPLHF. The DNA of the CDR3 is TGTGCCAGCGCCCCGACAGGGCAAGGTTCACCCCTCCACTTT. V and J are TRBV25-1 and TRBJ1-6; TRBD1 aligns across 7 bases. Germline trimming cut 8 bases from V and 9 bases from J; bases unmatched to any gene: 10. The CDR3 totals 14 residues. Germline V gene sequence: CDR1 MGHDK, CDR2 SYGVNS.

The V call is TRBV11-2, the J call TRBJ1-4, with D perhaps matching TRBD1 (5 bases). The CDR3 runs to 15 residues. Germline CDR1 SGHAT, CDR2 FQNNGV. The ends were cut back, 5 bases at V and 7 bases at J, with 17 bases in the middle. In nucleotides, the CDR3 is TGTGCCAGCAGCCCCTTGGGGGGGGGAGGTGAAAAACTGTTTTTT. Residues: CASSPLGGGGEKLFF.

A remark on this clone: Other DNA sequences in this specimen translate into the identical CDR3. CDR3 nucleotides: TGTGCCAGCAGTTTGTCCGGTTCCTACGAGCAGTACTTC. Amino acid sequence: CASSLSGSYEQYF. J is TRBJ2-7 and V is TRBV27; D gene unclear. V lost 3 bases and J 1 base, leaving 7 bases between the germline ends. Germline assignment: CDR1 MNHEY and CDR2 SMNVEV (reference sequence). The length of the CDR3 is 13 residues.

The CDR3 region has the DNA TGTGCCAGCAGTTCCACAGGGGGCTTTAGCGAGCAGTACTTC. Translated, it gives CASSSTGGFSEQYF. V and J are TRBV6-5 and TRBJ2-7, with TRBD1 matching 9 bases. The CDR3 loop spans 14 amino acids. Losses at the gene ends were 4 bases for V and 6 bases for J; bases not matched to a gene: 7. In germline, CDR1 is MNHEY, CDR2 SVGAGI.

J is TRBJ1-3 and V is TRBV30; D might be TRBD1 (5 bases). The CDR3 extends over 16 amino acids. Trimming took 4 bases from V and 4 from J, leaving 20 bases between them. Germline loops: CDR1 GTSNPN, CDR2 SVGIG (reference sequence). The CDR3 DNA reads TGTGCCTGGATGTCCCAGGGAATGAGAAAGGGAAACACCATATATTTT. Protein: CAWMSQGMRKGNTIYF.

The V call is TRBV7-9, the J call TRBJ2-5, with a weak D call TRBD1 (6 bases). V lost 5 bases, J lost 5 bases, and 12 bases lay in between. The germline gives CDR1 SEHNR, CDR2 FQNEAQ (reference sequence). The CDR3 spans 13 residues. The CDR3 DNA reads TGTGCCAGCAGCGGCAGGGGTGGGGAGACCCAGTACTTC. Protein sequence: CASSGRGGETQYF.

The chain recombines TRBV5-1 with TRBJ1-1; D is undetermined. Trimming left V 4 bases short and J 1 base short, with 14 bases between. The V gene's germline CDR1 is SGHRS and CDR2 YFSETQ. The CDR3 covers 15 residues. CDR3 region: CASSPGGFRNTEAFF. As DNA, the CDR3 is TGCGCCAGCAGCCCTGGAGGATTTAGGAACACTGAAGCTTTCTTT.

This clone was found once. The chain is built from TRBV7-9 and TRBJ1-3; D is undetermined. CDR1 and CDR2 (germline): SEHNR, FQNEAQ (reference sequence). This CDR3 has 14 amino acids. V gave up 10 bases and J gave up 0 bases, with 13 bases separating them. The CDR3 is CAIGDKSSGNTIYF. CDR3 nucleotide sequence: TGTGCCATCGGCGACAAAAGCTCTGGAAACACCATATATTTT.

V and J are TRBV10-3 and TRBJ2-7; 7 bases align to TRBD1. Germline CDR1 and CDR2: ENHRY and SYGVKD. The CDR3 is 11 residues long. V shed 10 bases and J 6 bases; nucleotides not matched to a gene: 6. The CDR3: CATEQGSEQYF. The CDR3, as DNA: TGTGCCACAGAACAGGGGTCCGAGCAGTACTTC.

This sequence joins TRBV7-3 and TRBJ2-5; no clear D. Trimming pared 5 bases from V and 5 bases from J, leaving 12 bases between. This CDR3 has 13 residues. The germline gives CDR1 SGHTA, CDR2 FQGTGA. The CDR3 region is CASSIDKFETQYF. The CDR3 DNA reads TGTGCCAGCAGCATTGACAAATTTGAGACCCAGTACTTC.

This sequence joins TRBV7-9 and TRBJ1-1; D possibly corresponds to TRBD1 (5 bases). The CDR3 length is 14 residues. Germline V gives CDR1 SEHNR, CDR2 FQNEAQ (reference sequence). V was shortened by 2 bases and J by 3 bases, with 10 bases between the two germline ends. The CDR3 DNA is TGTGCCAGCAGCTTATGGGGAGGGGACACTGAAGCTTTCTTT. Amino acid sequence: CASSLWGGDTEAFF.

The chain links TRBV2 to TRBJ2-2; TRBD1 matches 8 bases. V was clipped by 4 bases and J by 6 bases; unmatched bases: 10. The CDR3 spans 16 residues. Germline values: CDR1 SNHLY, CDR2 FYNNEI. The DNA of the CDR3 is TGTGCCAGCAGTGTAGCTCCAGGGGGCGTCGCCGGGGAGCTGTTTTTT. Translation gives CASSVAPGGVAGELFF.

The CDR3 sequence is CASSYVDRGRPLSNQPQHF. The CDR3 nucleotides read TGTGCCAGCAGTTACGTCGACAGGGGGCGGCCCTTAAGCAATCAGCCCCAGCATTTT. The chain recombines TRBV6-2 or TRBV6-3 with TRBJ1-5; 10 bases line up with TRBD1. Germline V CDR1 and CDR2: MNHEY, SVGEGT. V dropped 2 bases and J dropped 1; count of bases not matched to a gene: 11. The CDR3 contains 19 residues.

The rearrangement joins TRBV4-2 to TRBJ2-2, with 10 bases matching TRBD2. V lost 1 base to trimming and J lost 3 bases; unmatched junction nucleotides: 5. Germline CDR1 reads LGHNA; CDR2 reads YNFKEQ. The CDR3 has 17 amino acids. CDR3: CASSQVQRGGDTGELFF. The CDR3 nucleotides are TGTGCCAGCAGCCAAGTACAGCGGGGGGGCGACACCGGGGAGCTGTTTTTT.

The chain couples TRBV4-1 to TRBJ1-1; 11 bases fit TRBD1. J gave up 7 bases and V 4 bases, and 11 bases lay outside the gene matches. Germline CDR1 MGHRA, CDR2 YSYEKL. CDR3 length: 16 amino acids. The CDR3 region is CASSLVGTGGGIEAFF. The CDR3, as DNA: TGCGCCAGCAGCCTTGTAGGGACAGGGGGGGGTATTGAAGCTTTCTTT.

J is TRBJ1-4 and V is TRBV6-1; 9 bases are a match to TRBD1. V shed 3 bases and J 9 bases; nucleotides not matched to a gene: 5. Germline loops: CDR1 MNHNS, CDR2 SASEGT. The CDR3 has 14 amino acids. CDR3 bases: TGTGCCAGCAGTGACGGGACAGGGAGGAAAAAACTGTTTTTT. It yields the protein CASSDGTGRKKLFF.

The V gene is TRBV12-3 or TRBV12-4, the J gene TRBJ2-7; D may be TRBD1 (6 bases). V was pared by 2 bases and J by 6 bases, with 11 bases between. The CDR3 totals 13 residues. CDR3 residues: CASSLNRVSEQYF. CDR3 sequence (DNA): TGTGCCAGCAGTTTAAACAGGGTATCCGAGCAGTACTTC.

The chain links TRBV11-2 to TRBJ2-7; TRBD1 matches at 9 bases. V was pared by 4 bases and J by 7 bases, with 5 bases of the junction left unmatched. Germline CDR1 SGHAT, CDR2 FQNNGV. The CDR3 runs 13 residues. The CDR3 sequence: CASSSQGAGEQYF. CDR3 bases: TGTGCCAGCAGCTCACAGGGGGCGGGTGAGCAGTACTTC.

V gene TRBV5-4 combines with J gene TRBJ1-1; possibly TRBD1 for D (5 bases). V lost 5 bases and J 1 base, leaving 9 bases between the germline ends. The length of the CDR3 is 13 residues. Germline values: CDR1 SGHNT, CDR2 YYREEE (reference sequence). In nucleotides, the CDR3 is TGTGCCAGCAGTGAGGACAAGAACACTGAAGCTTTCTTT. This gives the protein CASSEDKNTEAFF.

V is TRBV7-8 and J is TRBJ1-5; D not resolved. CDR3 size: 13 residues. In germline, CDR1 is SGHVS, CDR2 FQNEAQ. Trimming left V 3 bases short and J 6 bases short, with 9 bases between. In DNA form, the CDR3 reads TGTGCCAGCAGCTTCGGGATCAGTCAGCCCCAGCATTTT. Translation: CASSFGISQPQHF.

This rearrangement joins TRBV6-5 to TRBJ2-2, with 8 bases aligning to TRBD2. With V trimmed by 4 bases and J by 6 bases, 4 bases remained unmatched. Per the germline V gene, CDR1 is MNHEY and CDR2 is SVGAGI. The CDR3 is 14 amino acids. CDR3 nucleotide sequence: TGTGCCAGCAGTTTGACTAGCGAATCCGGGGAGCTGTTTTTT. It encodes CASSLTSESGELFF.

This chain joins TRBV5-1 and TRBJ1-1; D possibly corresponds to TRBD1 (6 bases). The germline V gene encodes CDR1 SGHRS and CDR2 YFSETQ. Trimming stripped 3 bases from V and 0 bases from J, with 9 bases between. The CDR3 loop spans 14 amino acids. The CDR3 DNA reads as TGCGCCAGCAGCTGGTCAGGGGTGAACACTGAAGCTTTCTTT. Its translation is CASSWSGVNTEAFF.

This clone was counted between two and nine times. The gene calls are TRBV5-1 and TRBJ1-2; D not resolved. Germline loops: CDR1 SGHRS, CDR2 YFSETQ. The CDR3 consists of 13 residues. Trimming pared 3 bases from V and 7 bases from J, leaving 13 bases between. The CDR3 nucleotides are TGCGCCAGCAGCTCAGAGGGAAGTGGTGGCTACACCTTC. This translates into CASSSEGSGGYTF.

This clone was counted a few times. The V gene is TRBV4-1, the J gene TRBJ2-1; 7 bases are a match to TRBD2. This CDR3 is 15 amino acids long. V was pared by 3 bases and J by 7 bases, with 9 bases of the junction left unmatched. Germline CDR1 reads MGHRA; CDR2 reads YSYEKL. As DNA, the CDR3 is TGCGCCAGCAGCCATATTACGGGAGGAGGGAATGAGCAGTTCTTC. It yields the protein CASSHITGGGNEQFF.

The V call is TRBV29-1, the J call TRBJ1-1; weak D call: TRBD1 (6 bases). The CDR3 extends over 12 amino acids. CDR1 is SQVTM, CDR2 ANQGSEA, per germline. The ends were cut back, 4 bases at V and 1 base at J, with 7 bases in the middle. CDR3 in DNA: TGCAGCGTTGCGACAGGGAACACTGAAGCTTTCTTT. Residues: CSVATGNTEAFF.

CDR3 bases: TGTGCCAGCAGCACCAGGGGGAGGACAGGGGAAAGGACAGATACGCAGTATTTT. It specifies CASSTRGRTGERTDTQYF. This chain connects TRBV5-6 to TRBJ2-3; TRBD1 aligns across 9 bases. Per the germline V gene, CDR1 is SGHDT and CDR2 is YYEEEE. V shed 4 bases, J shed 3 bases, and the junction held 15 bases outside the gene matches. The length of the CDR3 is 18 residues.

This rearrangement joins TRBV29-1 to TRBJ2-3, with a possible D match to TRBD1 (6 bases). CDR3 size: 14 residues. Trimming pared 5 bases from V and 3 bases from J, leaving 15 bases between. The germline V gene encodes CDR1 SQVTM and CDR2 ANQGSEA. The CDR3 reads CSVYDRRRTDTQYF. Here the CDR3 DNA reads TGCAGCGTTTACGACAGGAGGCGTACAGATACGCAGTATTTT.

The chain carries TRBV12-3 or TRBV12-4 and TRBJ2-1; the match to TRBD1 covers 8 bases. The V segment lost 6 bases and the J segment 8 bases; nucleotides outside the gene matches: 6. This CDR3 spans 13 amino acids. The CDR3 DNA reads as TGTGCCAGCAGATCAGGGGGCAAGGATGAGCAGTTCTTC. This codes for CASRSGGKDEQFF.

V usage is TRBV20-1 and J usage is TRBJ1-1, with 8 bases identical to TRBD1. From germline, CDR1 is DFQATT and CDR2 SNEGSKA (reference sequence). CDR3 length: 11 residues. V was clipped by 3 bases and J by 11 bases; unmatched bases: 5. The CDR3 bases are TGCAGTGCTAGGGGGACAGGCGAGGCTTTCTTT. This encodes CSARGTGEAFF.

This clone came up a few times. The sample holds other DNA sequences that translate to the same CDR3. V usage is TRBV5-1 and J usage is TRBJ1-6; tentative D call: TRBD1 (5 bases). The CDR3 spans 14 residues. V was shortened by 4 bases and J by 7 bases, with 12 bases between the two germline ends. Germline CDR1 and CDR2: SGHRS and YFSETQ. CDR3 in amino acids: CASSPGETNSPLHF. CDR3 nucleotide sequence: TGCGCCAGCAGCCCGGGGGAAACCAATTCACCCCTCCACTTT. Drawing the rest from reference TRBV5-1 and TRBJ1-6, the complete variable domain is KAGVTQTPRYLIKTRGQQVTLSCSPISGHRSVSWYQQTPGQGLQFLFEYFSETQRNKGNFPGRFSGRQFSNSRSEMNVSTLELGDSALYLCASSPGETNSPLHFGNGTRLTVT.